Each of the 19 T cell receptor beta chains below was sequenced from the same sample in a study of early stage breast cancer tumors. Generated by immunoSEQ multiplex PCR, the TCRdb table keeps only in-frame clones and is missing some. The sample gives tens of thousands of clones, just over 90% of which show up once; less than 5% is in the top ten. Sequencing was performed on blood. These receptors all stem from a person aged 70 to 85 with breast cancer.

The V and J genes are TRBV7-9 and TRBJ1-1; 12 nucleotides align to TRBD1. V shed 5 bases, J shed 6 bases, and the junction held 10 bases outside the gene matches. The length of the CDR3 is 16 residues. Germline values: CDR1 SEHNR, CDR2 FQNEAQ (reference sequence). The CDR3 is CASSPGTGGVKSEAFF. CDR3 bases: TGTGCCAGCAGCCCAGGGACAGGGGGCGTTAAGTCTGAAGCTTTCTTT.

CDR3: CASSSDRGQGEQFF. CDR3 DNA sequence: TGTGCCAGCTCGAGTGACAGGGGCCAGGGTGAGCAGTTCTTC. J is TRBJ2-1 and V is TRBV18; 8 nucleotides match TRBD1. Trimming removed 6 bases from V and 9 bases from J; junction bases left unmatched: 10. Germline V lookup: CDR1 KGHSH, CDR2 LQKENI. This CDR3 region has 14 residues.

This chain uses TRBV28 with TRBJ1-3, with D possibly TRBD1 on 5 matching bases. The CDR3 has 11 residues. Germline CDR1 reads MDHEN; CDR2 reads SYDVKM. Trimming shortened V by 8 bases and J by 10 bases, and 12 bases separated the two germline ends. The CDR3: CASAGGGTIYF. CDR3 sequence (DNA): TGTGCCAGCGCCGGGGGGGGAACCATATATTTT.

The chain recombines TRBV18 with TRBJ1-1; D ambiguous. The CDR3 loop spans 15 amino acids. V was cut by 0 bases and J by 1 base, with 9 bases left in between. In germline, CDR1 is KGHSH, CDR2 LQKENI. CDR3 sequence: CASSPPVGRNTEAFF. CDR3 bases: TGTGCCAGCTCACCACCGGTAGGGAGGAACACTGAAGCTTTCTTT. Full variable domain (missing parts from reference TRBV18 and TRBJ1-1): NAGVMQNPRHLVRRRGQEARLRCSPMKGHSHVYWYRQLPEEGLKFMVYLQKENIIDESGMPKERFSAEFPKEGPSILRIQQVVRGDSAAYFCASSPPVGRNTEAFFGQGTRLTVV.

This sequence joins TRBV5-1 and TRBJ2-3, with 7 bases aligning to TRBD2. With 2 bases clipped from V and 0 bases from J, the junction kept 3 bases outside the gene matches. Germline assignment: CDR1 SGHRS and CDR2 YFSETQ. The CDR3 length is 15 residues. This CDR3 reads CASSFSGPSTDTQYF. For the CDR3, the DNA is TGCGCCAGCAGCTTTAGCGGGCCTAGCACAGATACGCAGTATTTT.

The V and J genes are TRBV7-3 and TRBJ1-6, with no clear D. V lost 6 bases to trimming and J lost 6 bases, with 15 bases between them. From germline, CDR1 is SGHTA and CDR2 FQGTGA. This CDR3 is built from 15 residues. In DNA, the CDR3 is TGTGCCAGCAGTTGGCAGCCGGGAAGTAATTCACCCCTCCACTTT. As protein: CASSWQPGSNSPLHF.

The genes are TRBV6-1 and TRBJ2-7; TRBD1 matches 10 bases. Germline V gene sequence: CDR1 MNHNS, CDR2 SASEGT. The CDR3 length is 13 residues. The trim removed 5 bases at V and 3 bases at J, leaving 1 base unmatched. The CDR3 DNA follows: TGTGCCAGCAGTAGGGACAGGGGCTACGAGCAGTACTTC. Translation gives CASSRDRGYEQYF.

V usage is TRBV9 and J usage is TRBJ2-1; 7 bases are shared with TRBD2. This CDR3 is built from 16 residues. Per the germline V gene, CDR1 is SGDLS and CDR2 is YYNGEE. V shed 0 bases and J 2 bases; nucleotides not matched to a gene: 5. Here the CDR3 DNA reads TGTGCCAGCAGCGTAGGGGGGGGTGGAACCTACAATGAGCAGTTCTTC. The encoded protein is CASSVGGGGTYNEQFF.

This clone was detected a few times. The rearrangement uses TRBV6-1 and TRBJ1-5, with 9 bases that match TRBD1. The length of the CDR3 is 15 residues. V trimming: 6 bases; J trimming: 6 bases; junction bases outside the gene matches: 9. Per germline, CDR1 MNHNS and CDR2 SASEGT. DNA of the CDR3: TGTGCCAGCAGCCCCGGGACAGGGAGGACTCAGCCCCAGCATTTT. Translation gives CASSPGTGRTQPQHF.

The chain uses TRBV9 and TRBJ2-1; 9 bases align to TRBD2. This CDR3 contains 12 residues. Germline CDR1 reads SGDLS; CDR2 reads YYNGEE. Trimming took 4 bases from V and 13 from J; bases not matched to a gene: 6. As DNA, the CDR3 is TGTGCCAGCAGCCCCCGGACTAGCGCCCAGTTCTTC. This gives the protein CASSPRTSAQFF.

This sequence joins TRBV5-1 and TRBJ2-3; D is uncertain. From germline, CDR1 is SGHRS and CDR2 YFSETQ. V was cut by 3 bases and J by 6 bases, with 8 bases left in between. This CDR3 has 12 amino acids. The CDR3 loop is CASSSEADTQYF. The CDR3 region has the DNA TGCGCCAGCAGCTCAGAGGCGGATACGCAGTATTTT.

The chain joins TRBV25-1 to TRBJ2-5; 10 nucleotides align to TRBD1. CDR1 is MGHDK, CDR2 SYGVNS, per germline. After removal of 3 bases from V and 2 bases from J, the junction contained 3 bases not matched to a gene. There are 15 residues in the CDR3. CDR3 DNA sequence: TGTGCCAGCAGTGAGGACAGGGGGGGTCAAGAGACCCAGTACTTC. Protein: CASSEDRGGQETQYF.

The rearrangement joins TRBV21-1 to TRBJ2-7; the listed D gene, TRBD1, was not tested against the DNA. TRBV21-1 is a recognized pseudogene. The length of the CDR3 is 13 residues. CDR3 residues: CAAAGQGIHEQYF. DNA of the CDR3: TGTGCCGCAGCCGGGCAGGGGATCCACGAGCAGTACTTC.

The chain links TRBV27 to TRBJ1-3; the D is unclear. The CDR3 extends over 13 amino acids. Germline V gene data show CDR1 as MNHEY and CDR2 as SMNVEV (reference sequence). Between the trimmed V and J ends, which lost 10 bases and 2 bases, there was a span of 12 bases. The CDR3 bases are TGTGCCAAGCAACCGGGAACTGGAAACACCATATATTTT. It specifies CAKQPGTGNTIYF.

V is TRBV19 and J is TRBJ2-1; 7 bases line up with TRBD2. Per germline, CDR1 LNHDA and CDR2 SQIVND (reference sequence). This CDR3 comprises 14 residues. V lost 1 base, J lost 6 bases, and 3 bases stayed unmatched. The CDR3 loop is CASSIVGEGNEQFF. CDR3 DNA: TGTGCCAGTAGTATAGTCGGGGAGGGCAATGAGCAGTTCTTC.

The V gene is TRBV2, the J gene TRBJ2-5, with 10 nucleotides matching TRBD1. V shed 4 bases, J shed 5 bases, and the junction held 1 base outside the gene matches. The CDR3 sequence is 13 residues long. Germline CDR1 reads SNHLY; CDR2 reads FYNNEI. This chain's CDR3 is CASSVGQGETQYF. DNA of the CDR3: TGTGCCAGCAGTGTGGGACAGGGGGAGACCCAGTACTTC.

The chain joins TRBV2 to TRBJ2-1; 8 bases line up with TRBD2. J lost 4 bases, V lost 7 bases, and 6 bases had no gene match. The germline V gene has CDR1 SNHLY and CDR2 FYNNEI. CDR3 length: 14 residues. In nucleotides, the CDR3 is TGTGCCAGCATGTGGAGCGGGGGATACAATGAGCAGTTCTTC. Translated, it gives CASMWSGGYNEQFF.

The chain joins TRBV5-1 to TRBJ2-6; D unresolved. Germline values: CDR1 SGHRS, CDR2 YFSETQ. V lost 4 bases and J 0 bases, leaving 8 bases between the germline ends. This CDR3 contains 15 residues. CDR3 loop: CASSVPGSGANVLTF. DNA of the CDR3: TGCGCCAGCAGCGTTCCCGGCTCTGGGGCCAACGTCCTGACTTTC.

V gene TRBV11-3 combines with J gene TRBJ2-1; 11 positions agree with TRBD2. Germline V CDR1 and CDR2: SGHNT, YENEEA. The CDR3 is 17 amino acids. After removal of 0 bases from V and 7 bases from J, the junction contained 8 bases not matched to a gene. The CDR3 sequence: CASSLDLVAGGPNEQFF. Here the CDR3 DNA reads TGTGCCAGCAGCTTAGATCTAGTAGCGGGAGGGCCAAATGAGCAGTTCTTC.